This entry lists 25 T cell receptor beta chains sequenced from one sample in a study of response to subunit inactivated influenza vaccine. TCRdb itself ran the RT-PCR reads through MiXCR, one entry per CDR3 protein. The table records approximately 520,000 distinct CDR3 sequences, about 25% of them present only once. The source material was CD4+ T cells sorted from PBMCs, sampled 5 to 6 days after vaccination. The receptors shown here come from a man over 45 who received an inactivated influenza vaccine.

This clonotype appeared a few times. The chain combines TRBV6-1 with TRBJ2-5; 8 bases line up with TRBD1. The J segment lost 5 bases and the V segment lost 6 bases, leaving 5 bases of the junction unmatched. Germline CDR1 and CDR2: MNHNS and SASEGT. The CDR3 is 13 amino acids. CDR3: CASRRTGMETQYF. The CDR3 DNA reads as TGTGCCAGCAGACGGACAGGGATGGAGACCCAGTACTTC.

The chain carries TRBV9 and TRBJ2-1, with no clear D. In germline, CDR1 is SGDLS, CDR2 YYNGEE. Trimming left V 0 bases short and J 5 bases short, with 21 bases between. CDR3 size: 18 residues. CDR3 coding DNA: TGTGCCAGCAGCGTAGGGATGCGGCGATCCCACTACGACAATGAGCAGTTCTTC. Its translation: CASSVGMRRSHYDNEQFF.

This clonotype was counted between two and nine times. This chain connects TRBV11-2 to TRBJ1-4; tentatively, D is TRBD1 (6 bases). The CDR3 is made up of 14 amino acids. Germline V lookup: CDR1 SGHAT, CDR2 FQNNGV. V lost 5 bases to trimming and J lost 8 bases, with 15 bases between them. The chain's CDR3 is CASSLTGLGEKLFF. The CDR3 DNA sequence: TGTGCCAGCAGCCTGACAGGCCTAGGCGAAAAACTGTTTTTT.

This clonotype has just one count. V and J are TRBV6-2 or TRBV6-3 and TRBJ2-1; 9 bases agree with TRBD1. Germline V gene sequence: CDR1 MNHEY, CDR2 SVGEGT. The CDR3 extends over 16 amino acids. J was trimmed by 6 bases and V by 2 bases; bases with no gene match: 8. The DNA for the CDR3 is TGTGCCAGCAGTTACGAGGGCGGGACAGGGATCAATGAGCAGTTCTTC. Amino acids: CASSYEGGTGINEQFF.

The J gene is TRBJ2-3, the V gene TRBV7-3; 13 nucleotides match TRBD2. V was pared by 2 bases and J by 8 bases, with 10 bases of the junction left unmatched. Germline assignment: CDR1 SGHTA and CDR2 FQGTGA. This CDR3 has 17 residues. The CDR3 nucleotides are TGTGCCAGCAGCTTATCTCGTGGACTAGCGGGAGAGAGTACGCAGTATTTT. Residues: CASSLSRGLAGESTQYF.

J is TRBJ1-4 and V is TRBV7-2, with D perhaps TRBD1 (5 bases). The germline V gene has CDR1 SGHTA and CDR2 FQGNSA. CDR3 length: 17 amino acids. The V gene lost 2 bases and the J gene lost 0 bases, with 13 bases spanning the gap. The CDR3 loop is CASSLFPGIATNEKLFF. CDR3 in DNA: TGTGCCAGCAGCTTATTTCCAGGGATTGCAACTAATGAAAAACTGTTTTTT.

This clonotype turned up a few times. This chain uses TRBV11-2 with TRBJ2-7; 8 nucleotides match TRBD1. The CDR3 consists of 16 residues. CDR1 is SGHAT and CDR2 is FQNNGV in the germline V gene. V lost 4 bases and J lost 1; bases outside the gene matches: 9. CDR3 region: CASSSSGTGNSYEQYF. The DNA for the CDR3 is TGTGCCAGCAGCTCCTCCGGGACAGGTAATTCCTACGAGCAGTACTTC.

V and J are TRBV10-3 and TRBJ1-5; D not certain. Germline V gene data show CDR1 as ENHRY and CDR2 as SYGVKD. Trimming removed 2 bases at V and 2 bases at J, with 16 bases between. The CDR3 extends over 17 amino acids. This chain's CDR3 is CAISERFLVDGNQPQHF. The CDR3 bases are TGTGCCATCAGTGAGCGATTTTTGGTAGATGGCAATCAGCCCCAGCATTTT.

This clonotype appeared a few times. The chain employs TRBV7-2 and TRBJ2-6, with a possible D match to TRBD2 (6 bases). The CDR3 runs to 17 residues. The germline V and J ends were trimmed by 5 bases and 0 bases, with 14 bases remaining between them. Germline CDR1 SGHTA, CDR2 FQGNSA. The CDR3 bases are TGTGCCAGCAGCCCAGGCGGAGGGAGCTCTGGGGCCAACGTCCTGACTTTC. It is translated as CASSPGGGSSGANVLTF.

There are a few counts of this clonotype. The gene calls are TRBV15 and TRBJ2-3; 12 bases fit TRBD2. Germline CDR1 is LNHNV and CDR2 is YYDKDF (reference sequence). This CDR3 region has 18 residues. V shed 3 bases and J 2 bases; nucleotides not matched to a gene: 9. CDR3 residues: CATSRGATSGGTTDTQYF. The CDR3 DNA follows: TGTGCCACCAGCAGGGGTGCGACTAGCGGGGGTACCACAGATACGCAGTATTTT. The full variable domain, with the rest looked up from reference TRBV15 and TRBJ2-3, is DAMVIQNPRYQVTQFGKPVTLSCSQTLNHNVMYWYQQKSSQAPKLLFHYYDKDFNNEADTPDNFQSRRPNTSFCFLDIRSPGLGDTAMYLCATSRGATSGGTTDTQYFGPGTRLTVL.

For this clonotype: The junction departs from the called germline gene at one end, perhaps through a read error. CDR3 in DNA: TGTGCCTGCAGACCCCTGGGGGTTTACGAGCAGTACTTC. Amino acids: CACRPLGVYEQYF. The rearrangement joins TRBV12-3 or TRBV12-4 to TRBJ2-7; tentatively, D is TRBD1 or TRBD2 (5 bases each). The CDR3 totals 13 residues.

The rearrangement joins TRBV20-1 to TRBJ2-1; 7 nucleotides agree with TRBD2. Trimming cost V 5 bases and J 0 bases; bases outside gene matches: 7. The CDR3 sequence is 15 residues long. Germline lookup yields CDR1 DFQATT and CDR2 SNEGSKA (reference sequence). CDR3 DNA: TGCAGTGCTGGGCCGGGCGGGAGCTCCTACAATGAGCAGTTCTTC. Translation gives CSAGPGGSSYNEQFF.

This clonotype was found once. The chain has TRBV6-2 or TRBV6-3 and TRBJ1-1; 9 positions agree with TRBD1. The trim removed 2 bases at V and 1 base at J, leaving 5 bases unmatched. The CDR3 has 16 residues. CDR1 is MNHEY and CDR2 is SVGEGT in the germline V gene. CDR3 region: CASSYPSTGGNTEAFF. The CDR3 region has the DNA TGTGCCAGCAGTTACCCCTCGACAGGGGGGAACACTGAAGCTTTCTTT.

V gene TRBV5-1 combines with J gene TRBJ2-1; 7 bases map to TRBD2. J was trimmed by 6 bases and V by 0 bases; bases with no gene match: 3. This CDR3 has 14 residues. CDR1 and CDR2 (germline): SGHRS, YFSETQ. The CDR3 loop is CASSLEGLVNEQFF. DNA of the CDR3: TGCGCCAGCAGCTTGGAAGGACTAGTCAATGAGCAGTTCTTC. Filled out from reference TRBV5-1 and TRBJ2-1, the complete variable domain reads KAGVTQTPRYLIKTRGQQVTLSCSPISGHRSVSWYQQTPGQGLQFLFEYFSETQRNKGNFPGRFSGRQFSNSRSEMNVSTLELGDSALYLCASSLEGLVNEQFFGPGTRLTVL.

This chain uses TRBV9 with TRBJ2-1; a weak D match, TRBD2 (6 bases). The length of the CDR3 is 13 residues. Between the trimmed V and J ends, which lost 7 bases and 7 bases, there was a span of 15 bases. Germline-derived CDR1 and CDR2 are SGDLS and YYNGEE. CDR3 bases: TGTGCCAGCCGATCTAGCGCGGTAAATGAGCAGTTCTTC. Protein sequence: CASRSSAVNEQFF.

The chain couples TRBV7-9 to TRBJ2-3, with 8 bases aligning to TRBD2. This CDR3 is 15 amino acids long. Trimming took 8 bases from V and 4 from J; bases not matched to a gene: 11. Germline CDR1 SEHNR, CDR2 FQNEAQ (reference sequence). The CDR3 region has the DNA TGTGCCAGCGGCCCCGGGCTAGCGGGTCCAGATACGCAGTATTTT. Protein: CASGPGLAGPDTQYF.

The rearrangement links TRBV18 to TRBJ1-5, with D possibly being TRBD1 (5 bases). V dropped 2 bases and J dropped 5 bases, with 16 bases sitting between them. The CDR3 covers 16 residues. Looked up from germline, CDR1 is KGHSH and CDR2 is LQKENI. The CDR3 spells CASSPFGQGRDQPQHF. The DNA for the CDR3 is TGTGCCAGCTCACCATTTGGGCAGGGAAGGGATCAGCCCCAGCATTTT.

V gene TRBV11-2 combines with J gene TRBJ2-7, with 7 bases fitting TRBD2. Unmatched junction bases numbered 11, after V lost 0 bases and J lost 6 bases. From germline, CDR1 is SGHAT and CDR2 FQNNGV. The CDR3 sequence is 16 residues long. Here the CDR3 DNA reads TGTGCCAGCAGCTTAGATCGTCGCGGGAGCGGGATCGAGCAGTACTTC. Translation: CASSLDRRGSGIEQYF.

In the case of this clonotype: The junction differs from germline at one of its ends, possibly a read error. The chain combines TRBV5-1 with TRBJ2-7, with 7 bases matching TRBD1. The germline CDR1 and CDR2 sequences are SGHRS and YFSETQ. This CDR3 has 14 residues. The CDR3 reads CASSRDSLSYEEYF. The CDR3 coding sequence is TGCGCCAGCAGCCGGGACAGTCTTTCCTACGAGGAGTACTTC.

This clonotype has more than one count but fewer than ten. This chain connects TRBV12-3 or TRBV12-4 to TRBJ1-4, with unresolved D. With 6 bases removed from V and 5 bases from J, the gap between germline ends came to 13 bases. The CDR3 loop spans 14 amino acids. The CDR3 DNA reads as TGTGCCAGCAGGCCTTCGCCGGGAAATGAAAAACTGTTTTTT. Its translation is CASRPSPGNEKLFF.

The V gene is TRBV7-9, the J gene TRBJ2-3; D may be TRBD2 (6 bases). The CDR3 spans 17 residues. The germline CDR1 and CDR2 sequences are SEHNR and FQNEAQ (reference sequence). V lost 3 bases to trimming and J lost 2 bases, with 18 bases between them. For the CDR3, the DNA is TGTGCCAGCAGCTTTGGGACTCCCGGCCGTTTCACAGATACGCAGTATTTT. It specifies CASSFGTPGRFTDTQYF.

The V gene is TRBV4-2, the J gene TRBJ2-3, with a tentative D call TRBD1 (6 bases). The CDR3 runs to 13 residues. V lost 2 bases and J 4 bases, leaving 7 bases between the germline ends. The V gene's germline CDR1 is LGHNA and CDR2 YNFKEQ. CDR3 amino acids: CASSQRTADTQYF. CDR3 nucleotide sequence: TGTGCCAGCAGCCAAAGGACAGCAGATACGCAGTATTTT.

The rearrangement uses TRBV12-3 or TRBV12-4 and TRBJ1-5; D is unresolved. There are 13 residues in the CDR3. V lost 2 bases to trimming and J lost 5 bases, with 7 bases between them. The CDR3 is CASSLKGYQPQHF. The CDR3 DNA follows: TGTGCCAGCAGTTTAAAAGGGTATCAGCCCCAGCATTTT.

This sequence joins TRBV20-1 and TRBJ2-2, with 8 bases that match TRBD1. Germline V gene lookup returns CDR1 DFQATT and CDR2 SNEGSKA (reference sequence). Trimming at V came to 3 bases and at J to 1 base, leaving 7 bases not matched to a gene. The CDR3 is made up of 16 amino acids. Here the CDR3 DNA reads TGCAGTGCTAGGGTCGCCGGGACAGGGAACACCGGGGAGCTGTTTTTT. As protein: CSARVAGTGNTGELFF.

This clonotype was seen more than once but under ten times. The V gene is TRBV4-2, the J gene TRBJ2-3; TRBD2 might be the D (5 bases). The CDR3 sequence is 15 residues long. V lost 5 bases and J lost 2, with 14 bases in between. CDR1 LGHNA and CDR2 YNFKEQ come from the germline V gene. Here the CDR3 reads CASSAAGGDTDTQYF. CDR3 in DNA: TGTGCCAGCAGCGCGGCGGGTGGGGACACAGATACGCAGTATTTT.